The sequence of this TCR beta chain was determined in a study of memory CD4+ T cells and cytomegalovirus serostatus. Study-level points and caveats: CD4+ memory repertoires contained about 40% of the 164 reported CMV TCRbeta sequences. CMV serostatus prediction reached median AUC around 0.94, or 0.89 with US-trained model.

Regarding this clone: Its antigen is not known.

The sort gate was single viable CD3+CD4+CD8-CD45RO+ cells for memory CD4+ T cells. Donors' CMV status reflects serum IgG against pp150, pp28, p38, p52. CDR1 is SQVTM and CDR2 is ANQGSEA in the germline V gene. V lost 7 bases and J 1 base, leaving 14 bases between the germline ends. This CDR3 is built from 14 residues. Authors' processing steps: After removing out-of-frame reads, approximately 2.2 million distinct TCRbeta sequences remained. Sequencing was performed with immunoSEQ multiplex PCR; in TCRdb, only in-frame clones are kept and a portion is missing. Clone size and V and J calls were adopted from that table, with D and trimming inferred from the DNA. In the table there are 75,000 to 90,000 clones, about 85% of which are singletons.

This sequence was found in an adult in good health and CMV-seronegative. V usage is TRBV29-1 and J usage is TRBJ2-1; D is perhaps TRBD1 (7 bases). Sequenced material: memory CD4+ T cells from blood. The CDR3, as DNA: TGCAGCGCCGACGCAGGGGGGTCCTACAATGAGCAGTTCTTC. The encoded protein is CSADAGGSYNEQFF.